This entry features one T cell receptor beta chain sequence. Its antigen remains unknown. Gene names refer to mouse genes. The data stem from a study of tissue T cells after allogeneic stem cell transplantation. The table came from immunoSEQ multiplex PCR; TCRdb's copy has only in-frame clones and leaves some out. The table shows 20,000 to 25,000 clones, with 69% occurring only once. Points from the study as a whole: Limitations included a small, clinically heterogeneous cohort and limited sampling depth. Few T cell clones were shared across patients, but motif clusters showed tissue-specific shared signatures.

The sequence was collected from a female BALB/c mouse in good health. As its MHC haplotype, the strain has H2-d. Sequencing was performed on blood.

This CDR3 is CASSRETETLYF. The DNA read from the CDR3 is TGTGCTAGCAGTAGAGAAACAGAAACGCTGTAT. The chain carries TRBV17 and TRBJ2-3, with no clear D. The read finishes 1 residue shy of the CDR3 end, and the germline J gene is used to complete it. The CDR3 totals 12 residues. Deletions cut 0 bases from V and 4 bases from J, with 2 bases between. Germline V lookup: CDR1 MNHDT, CDR2 YYDKIL. The whole variable domain, filled in from reference TRBV17 and TRBJ2-3, reads DTTVKQNPRYKLARVGKPVNLICSQTMNHDTMYWYQKKPNQAPKLLLFYYDKILNREADTFEKFQSSRPNNSFCSLYIGSAGLEYSAMYLCASSRETETLYFGSGTRLTVL.